This T cell receptor beta chain was sequenced during a study of control samples from healthy donors and cancer patients. Trimming took 7 bases from V and 8 from J, leaving 20 bases between them. CDR3 length equals 15 residues. CDR1 is MDHEN, CDR2 SYDVKM, per germline. Generated by immunoSEQ multiplex PCR, the TCRdb table keeps only in-frame clones and is missing some. The table shows around 180,000 clones, with about 91% occurring only once. The source material was blood. The sequence came from a woman in her 30s in good health. The chain is built from TRBV28 and TRBJ1-4; the D gene is possibly TRBD1 (5 bases). CDR3 region: CASIGPGASKEKLFF. The CDR3 region has the DNA TGTGCCAGCATCGGGCCCGGGGCCTCCAAAGAAAAACTGTTTTTT.